The source of this T cell receptor beta chain is a study of OX40 agonist ivuxolimab in advanced cancers. Study-wide points: Low normalized T-cell clonal expansion also characterized some of the nonresponders. Partial responders at 0.1-3.0 mg/kg had among the lowest clonal expansion.

This CDR3 is 16 amino acids long. Per the germline V gene, CDR1 is KGHSH and CDR2 is LQKENI. Unmatched junction bases numbered 3, after V lost 3 bases and J lost 2 bases. Libraries were prepared by immunoSEQ multiplex PCR; TCRdb keeps only in-frame clonotypes and omits some of them. The table shows tens of thousands of clones, with around 93% occurring only once. Remarks on this clone: Its antigen is currently unknown.

The sequencing used CD4+ or CD8+ T cells sorted from blood, collected in a trial of the OX40 agonist ivuxolimab. The clonotype originates from an adult with an advanced solid tumor such as melanoma, head and neck, liver or kidney cancer. This sequence joins TRBV18 and TRBJ2-1; 11 bases are a match to TRBD2. The CDR3 DNA reads TGTGCCAGCTCACCGTCGACTAGCGGGGCCTACAATGAGCAGTTCTTC. As protein: CASSPSTSGAYNEQFF.